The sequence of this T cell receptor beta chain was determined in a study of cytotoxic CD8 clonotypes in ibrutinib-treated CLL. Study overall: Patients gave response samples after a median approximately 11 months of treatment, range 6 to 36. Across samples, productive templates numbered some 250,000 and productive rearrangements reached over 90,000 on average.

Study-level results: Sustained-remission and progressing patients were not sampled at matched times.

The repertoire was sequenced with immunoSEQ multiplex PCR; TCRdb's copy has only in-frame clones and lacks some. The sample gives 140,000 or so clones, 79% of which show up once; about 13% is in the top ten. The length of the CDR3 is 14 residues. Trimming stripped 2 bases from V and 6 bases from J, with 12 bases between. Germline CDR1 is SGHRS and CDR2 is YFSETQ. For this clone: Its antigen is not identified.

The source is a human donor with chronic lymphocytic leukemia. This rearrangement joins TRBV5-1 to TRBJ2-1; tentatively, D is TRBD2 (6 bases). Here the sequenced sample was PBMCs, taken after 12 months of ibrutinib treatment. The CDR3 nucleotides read TGCGCCAGCAGCTTAACACTAGCAGGCAATGAGCAGTTCTTC. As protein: CASSLTLAGNEQFF.